One sample yielded the 2 T cell receptor beta chains listed below, sequenced in a study of patients and donors after allogeneic stem cell transplantation (dated by TCRdb to the early 2020s). The library was obtained by RT-PCR. The reads were generated on a NextSeq 550. Using fastp at Q25 and MiXCR, TCRdb reprocessed the public reads and kept productive beta chains. CDR3 protein duplicates are merged, each entry listing the most common genes and DNA. The sample data list about 100,000 distinct CDR3 sequences, and approximately 40% of these were observed just once. Roughly 27% of the sample is held by the ten biggest clonotypes. Sample: blood, either unsorted or a sorted T cell fraction (not recorded which). The receptors here all came from a human donor who was either an allogeneic HSCT recipient or a stem cell or donor lymphocyte infusion donor (not recorded which). It is not recorded whose cells these are; they may come from a transplant donor.

CDR3 sequence reads: CASSSGANTDTQYF. The CDR3 region has the DNA TGTGCCAGCAGTTCGGGGGCGAATACAGATACGCAGTATTTT. The chain employs TRBV6-5 and TRBJ2-3; D may match TRBD1 or TRBD2 (6 bases each). CDR3 length: 14 amino acids. V dropped 4 bases and J dropped 3 bases, with 11 bases sitting between them. CDR1 is MNHEY and CDR2 is SVGAGI in the germline V gene.

The genes are TRBV14 and TRBJ2-3; TRBD1 is a possible D gene (6 bases). The CDR3 length is 13 residues. Germline V gives CDR1 SGHDN, CDR2 FVKESK. V lost 1 base and J lost 5, with 7 bases in between. The CDR3, as DNA: TGTGCCAGCAGCCAAGGAGGGGGAGATACGCAGTATTTT. Amino acid sequence: CASSQGGGDTQYF.